The rows below give T cell receptor beta chains drawn from one sample of a study of cytomegalovirus exposure and HLA in healthy donors. Using immunoSEQ multiplex PCR, the repertoire was profiled, and TCRdb retains in-frame clones only, with some absent. This sample has 120,000 or so clones; less than 85% occur once, and the top ten carry 1.2%. The sample was PBMCs. These receptors all stem from a female donor in good health and CMV-seronegative. CDR3s leave out the opening cysteine and the closing phenylalanine or tryptophan.

V gene,J gene,CDR3 protein
TRBV10-3,TRBJ2-1,AISGGSEQF
TRBV7-3,TRBJ2-7,ASSLSSGEYEQY
TRBV7-3,TRBJ2-7,ASSLAGLNEQY
TRBV5-1,TRBJ2-1,ASSLTGRSSNEQF
TRBV11-3,TRBJ2-2,ASSPLGPNTGELF
TRBV19,TRBJ2-2,ASSQTAGELF
TRBV7-9,TRBJ1-6,ASSPDGGSPLH
TRBV19,TRBJ2-7,ASSAYPGTSIKQY
TRBV11-3,TRBJ2-2,ASSPSRGTGELF
TRBV27,TRBJ1-6,ASNRTPGQGSPLH
TRBV2,TRBJ2-7,ASTGAYEQY
TRBV28,TRBJ2-1,ASTRAYNEQF
TRBV6-4,TRBJ2-1,ASSEAGGPYNEQF
TRBV5-1,TRBJ2-5,ASSLMGQGGETQY
TRBV7-6,TRBJ1-5,ASSLAPTGGIIKPQH
TRBV19,TRBJ2-7,ASSTPGLVYEQY
TRBV11-2,TRBJ2-5,ASSLDRTQETQY
TRBV11-3,TRBJ2-5,ASSFPGGQTQY
TRBV6-1,TRBJ2-7,ASSETYSYEQY
TRBV5-1,TRBJ1-3,ASSLAGRGSGNTIY
TRBV18,TRBJ1-2,ASSHSGTGARYGYT
TRBV21-1,-,ASSKGSRDRRVYEQY
TRBV10-1,TRBJ2-1,ASSELAGGEGNEQF
TRBV6-6,TRBJ1-1,ASSSLRGGRTEAF
TRBV5-4,TRBJ1-3,ASSSADSSGNTIY
TRBV7-3,TRBJ2-3,SSSPWTGLNTDTQY
TRBV7-3,TRBJ2-1,ASSLQRGGMDEQF
TRBV19,TRBJ2-2,ASSPRTGESRTGELF